What follows are 21 T cell receptor beta chains derived from one specimen sequenced in a study of blood T cell repertoires in COVID-19. Sequencing used immunoSEQ multiplex PCR; TCRdb keeps in-frame clones, though not all of them. This sample has 95,000 to 150,000 clones, with approximately 87% found just once. Sequencing was done on a sample of peripheral blood. The origin of the receptors is a woman aged 65 to 85 with acute or convalescent COVID-19.

In its sample, this clone was seen once. The chain links TRBV7-6 to TRBJ2-5, with 8 bases matching TRBD1. Germline CDR1 SGHVS, CDR2 FNYEAQ. V trimming: 5 bases; J trimming: 4 bases; junction bases outside the gene matches: 9. The CDR3 is 15 residues long. CDR3 sequence (DNA): TGTGCCAGCAGCCCTGGGGTGGGGACAGGAGAGACCCAGTACTTC. It codes for CASSPGVGTGETQYF.

The V call is TRBV30, the J call TRBJ2-1; 9 bases agree with TRBD2. This CDR3 has 14 residues. Germline lookup yields CDR1 GTSNPN and CDR2 SVGIG (reference sequence). Trimming removed 4 bases from V and 2 bases from J; junction bases left unmatched: 3. CDR3 DNA: TGTGCCTGGACCGCGGGGGGGACCTACAATGAGCAGTTCTTC. Protein product: CAWTAGGTYNEQFF.

V is TRBV29-1 and J is TRBJ1-1, with D possibly matching TRBD1 (6 bases). V shed 4 bases and J shed 3 bases, with 9 bases lying between them. This CDR3 comprises 12 residues. CDR1 is SQVTM and CDR2 is ANQGSEA in the germline V gene. The CDR3 bases are TGCAGCGTTGGACAGGACTACACTGAAGCTTTCTTT. The encoded protein is CSVGQDYTEAFF.

This sequence joins TRBV10-1 and TRBJ2-7; D uncertain. CDR1 is WNHNN, CDR2 SYGVQD, per germline (reference sequence). Trimming pared 7 bases from V and 0 bases from J, leaving 7 bases between. The length of the CDR3 is 12 residues. The CDR3 DNA is TGCGCCAGCATTTGCAGCTCCTACGAGCAGTACTTC. Its protein product is CASICSSYEQYF.

This clone was counted between two and nine times. Here the CDR3 DNA reads TGTGCCAGCAGTACCGGGAGAAAAGCTTTCTTT. Protein: CASSTGRKAFF. The V and J genes are TRBV6-6 and TRBJ1-1; D not certain. Germline CDR1 is MNHNY and CDR2 is SVGAGI (reference sequence). CDR3 length equals 11 residues. Trimming pared 5 bases from V and 9 bases from J, leaving 10 bases between.

The chain links TRBV2 to TRBJ2-5; 13 bases match TRBD2. The V gene end was trimmed by 7 bases and the J gene end by 5 bases; junction bases not matched to a gene: 4. This CDR3 has 14 amino acids. Germline V gene sequence: CDR1 SNHLY, CDR2 FYNNEI. The DNA of the CDR3 is TGTGCCAGCATGCGGACTAGCGGGGGTGAGACCCAGTACTTC. Amino acid sequence: CASMRTSGGETQYF.

The chain has TRBV24-1 and TRBJ1-3; D is perhaps TRBD1 (5 bases). CDR1 and CDR2 (germline): KGHDR, SFDVKD. The CDR3 consists of 16 residues. V was shortened by 4 bases and J by 0 bases, with 12 bases between the two germline ends. In DNA, the CDR3 is TGTGCCACCAGTGACCTGGGACTGCCCTCTGGAAACACCATATATTTT. Its translation is CATSDLGLPSGNTIYF.

This chain connects TRBV5-8 to TRBJ1-2; D is perhaps TRBD1 (5 bases). The CDR3 extends over 15 amino acids. The germline CDR1 and CDR2 sequences are SGHTS and YDEGEE. Trimming cost V 0 bases and J 7 bases, with 16 bases left between them. CDR3 in DNA: TGTGCCAGCAGCTTGGAGGCAGGGAATCTTCCTGGCTACACCTTC. Protein: CASSLEAGNLPGYTF.

The gene calls are TRBV23-1 and TRBJ1-6; TRBD1 might be the D (6 bases). TRBV23-1 is assigned to the ORF class and has an uncertain function. The CDR3 spans 14 residues. The V end was cut by 3 bases, the J end by 7 bases, with 10 bases between. The CDR3 spells CASSQDRSNSPLHF. The CDR3 nucleotides read TGCGCCAGCAGTCAGGACAGATCCAATTCACCCCTCCACTTT.

This chain uses TRBV7-2 with TRBJ2-2; no firm D call. CDR1 is SGHTA and CDR2 is FQGNSA in the germline V gene. Trimming stripped 5 bases from V and 7 bases from J, with 14 bases between. CDR3 length equals 14 residues. The CDR3: CASSPPPRIGELFF. Here the CDR3 DNA reads TGTGCCAGCAGCCCCCCCCCTAGGATCGGGGAGCTGTTTTTT. Drawing the rest from reference TRBV7-2 and TRBJ2-2, the complete variable domain is GAGVSQSPSNKVTEKGKDVELRCDPISGHTALYWYRQSLGQGLEFLIYFQGNSAPDKSGLPSDRFSAERTGGSVSTLTIQRTQQEDSAVYLCASSPPPRIGELFFGEGSRLTVL.

This chain links TRBV28 with TRBJ2-7; 7 bases are a match to TRBD2. After removal of 6 bases from V and 1 base from J, the junction contained 6 bases not matched to a gene. This CDR3 comprises 14 residues. The V gene's germline CDR1 is MDHEN and CDR2 SYDVKM. The DNA for the CDR3 is TGTGCCAGCAGGGCCGGGGGGTGGTCCTACGAGCAGTACTTC. Protein sequence: CASRAGGWSYEQYF.

The CDR3 DNA reads as TGTGCCACCAGTGACCCCGACCCGGGACAGGGTGAAACAGATACGCAGTATTTT. Encoded protein: CATSDPDPGQGETDTQYF. The chain carries TRBV24-1 and TRBJ2-3; 9 nucleotides agree with TRBD1. Germline V gene sequence: CDR1 KGHDR, CDR2 SFDVKD. The CDR3 is 18 amino acids. J was trimmed by 3 bases and V by 4 bases; bases with no gene match: 13.

V and J are TRBV3-1 (or the pseudogene TRBV3-2) and TRBJ1-2; unclear D gene. Germline V gene sequence: CDR1 LGHDT, CDR2 YNNKEL (reference sequence). The CDR3 has 13 amino acids. Trimming pared 1 base from V and 8 bases from J, leaving 11 bases between. The CDR3 sequence: CASSQAAGPGYTF. The CDR3 region has the DNA TGTGCCAGCAGCCAAGCTGCAGGCCCGGGCTACACCTTC.

This chain joins TRBV6-1 and TRBJ1-1; D is perhaps TRBD1 (6 bases). The CDR3 has 15 amino acids. Deletions cut 7 bases from V and 1 base from J, with 16 bases between. CDR1 MNHNS and CDR2 SASEGT come from the germline V gene. This CDR3 is CASTGGLGGNTEAFF. DNA for the CDR3: TGTGCCAGCACGGGGGGGCTGGGAGGGAACACTGAAGCTTTCTTT.

In the case of this clone: This same CDR3 is encoded by further DNA sequences in the sample. The V and J genes are TRBV28 and TRBJ2-1; 12 positions match TRBD2. From germline, CDR1 is MDHEN and CDR2 SYDVKM. With V trimmed by 6 bases and J by 5 bases, 5 bases remained unmatched. The CDR3 extends over 15 amino acids. In DNA, the CDR3 is TGTGCCAGCAGCGCCACTAGCGGGGGGAACAATGAGCAGTTCTTC. Its translation is CASSATSGGNNEQFF.

The chain carries TRBV30 and TRBJ2-3; D is ambiguous. The CDR3 is 11 amino acids. V lost 0 bases and J 7 bases, leaving 5 bases between the germline ends. CDR1 GTSNPN and CDR2 SVGIG come from the germline V gene (reference sequence). In DNA, the CDR3 is TGTGCCTGGAGTGTACTGTATACGCAGTATTTT. Translation gives CAWSVLYTQYF.

The chain combines TRBV20-1 with TRBJ1-2, with TRBD1 as a possible D gene (6 bases). The V gene's germline CDR1 is DFQATT and CDR2 SNEGSKA (reference sequence). This CDR3 has 11 amino acids. Trimming stripped 3 bases from V and 4 bases from J, with 6 bases between. The CDR3 region has the DNA TGCAGTGCTAGGACAGGCTATGGCTACACCTTC. Translation gives CSARTGYGYTF.

The gene calls are TRBV7-9 and TRBJ2-1, with a weak D call TRBD2 (5 bases). This CDR3 contains 15 residues. The germline V gene has CDR1 SEHNR and CDR2 FQNEAQ (reference sequence). V lost 4 bases and J lost 5, with 15 bases in between. The CDR3 region is CASSYRDGSNNEQFF. In DNA form, the CDR3 reads TGTGCCAGCAGCTACCGGGATGGGAGTAACAATGAGCAGTTCTTC.

The chain has TRBV19 and TRBJ1-3, with D unresolved. The ends were cut back, 3 bases at V and 6 bases at J, with 15 bases in the middle. The CDR3 has 15 amino acids. Germline V gene data show CDR1 as LNHDA and CDR2 as SQIVND (reference sequence). This CDR3 reads CASSIGWGVQNTIYF. DNA for the CDR3: TGTGCCAGTAGTATTGGATGGGGAGTCCAAAACACCATATATTTT. Combining the CDR3 with reference TRBV19 and TRBJ1-3 gives the whole variable domain DGGITQSPKYLFRKEGQNVTLSCEQNLNHDAMYWYRQDPGQGLRLIYYSQIVNDFQKGDIAEGYSVSREKKESFPLTVTSAQKNPTAFYLCASSIGWGVQNTIYFGEGSWLTVV.

The chain links TRBV7-2 to TRBJ2-5; D call uncertain. In germline, CDR1 is SGHTA, CDR2 FQGNSA. The CDR3 loop spans 12 amino acids. V lost 5 bases and J 5 bases, leaving 9 bases between the germline ends. The CDR3 bases are TGTGCCAGCAGCCCCCGTCGGGAGACCCAGTACTTC. Protein sequence: CASSPRRETQYF.

The V call is TRBV4-1, the J call TRBJ2-5; a possible D gene is TRBD1 (6 bases). The CDR3 has 17 residues. In germline, CDR1 is MGHRA, CDR2 YSYEKL. The germline V and J ends were trimmed by 0 bases and 3 bases, with 17 bases remaining between them. The CDR3 DNA is TGCGCCAGCAGCCAAGAGAATACGGGACATTTGAAAGAGACCCAGTACTTC. This gives the protein CASSQENTGHLKETQYF.